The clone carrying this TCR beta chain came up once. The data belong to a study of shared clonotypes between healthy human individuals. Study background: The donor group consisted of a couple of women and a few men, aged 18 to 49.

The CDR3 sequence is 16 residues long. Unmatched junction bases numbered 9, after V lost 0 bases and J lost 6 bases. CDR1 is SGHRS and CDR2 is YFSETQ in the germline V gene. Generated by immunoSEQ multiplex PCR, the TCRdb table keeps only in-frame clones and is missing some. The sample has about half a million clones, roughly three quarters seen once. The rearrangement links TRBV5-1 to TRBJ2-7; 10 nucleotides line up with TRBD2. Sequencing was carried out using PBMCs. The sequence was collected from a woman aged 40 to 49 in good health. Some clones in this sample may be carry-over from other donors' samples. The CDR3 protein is CASSLAGVAGGLEQYF. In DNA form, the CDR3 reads TGCGCCAGCAGCTTGGCCGGGGTAGCGGGAGGTCTCGAGCAGTACTTC.